This TCR beta chain was sequenced during a study of PD-1 blockade in classical Hodgkin lymphoma. Sequencing was performed with immunoSEQ multiplex PCR; in TCRdb, only in-frame clones are kept and a portion is missing. This table has just under 65,000 clones, approximately 94% appearing once. Noted time point: cycle 4 day 1 (C4D1), after five to seven weeks of nivolumab. Every patient was affected by relapse after autologous stem cell transplantation, while exposure to brentuximab vedotin was not uniform. The specimen comprised peripheral blood mononuclear cells (PBMCs), sampled before the fourth cycle of nivolumab. The sequence derives from a human donor with classical Hodgkin lymphoma.

The CDR3 DNA reads TGCGCCAGCAGCCAAGATCGGGGGGCGCAAACCTATGGCTACACCTTC. Amino acid sequence: CASSQDRGAQTYGYTF. This chain connects TRBV4-1 to TRBJ1-2; D perhaps matches TRBD1 (6 bases). Trimming pared 0 bases from V and 4 bases from J, leaving 15 bases between. CDR3 length: 16 residues. Germline V gives CDR1 MGHRA, CDR2 YSYEKL.